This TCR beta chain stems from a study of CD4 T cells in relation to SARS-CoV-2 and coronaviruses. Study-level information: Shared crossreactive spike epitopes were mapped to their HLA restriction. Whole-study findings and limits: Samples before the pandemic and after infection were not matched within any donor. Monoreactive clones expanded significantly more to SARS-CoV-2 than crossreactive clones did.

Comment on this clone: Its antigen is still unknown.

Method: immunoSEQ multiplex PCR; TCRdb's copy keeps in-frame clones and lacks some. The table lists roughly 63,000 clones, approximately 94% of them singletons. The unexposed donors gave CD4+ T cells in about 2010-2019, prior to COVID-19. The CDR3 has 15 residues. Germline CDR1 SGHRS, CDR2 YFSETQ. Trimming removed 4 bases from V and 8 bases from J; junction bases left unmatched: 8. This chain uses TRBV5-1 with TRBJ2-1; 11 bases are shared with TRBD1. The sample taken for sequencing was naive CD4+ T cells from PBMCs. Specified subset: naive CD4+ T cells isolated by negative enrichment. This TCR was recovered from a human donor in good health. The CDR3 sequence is CASSRGQGAIDEQFF. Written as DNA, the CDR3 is TGCGCCAGCAGCAGAGGACAGGGGGCTATCGATGAGCAGTTCTTC. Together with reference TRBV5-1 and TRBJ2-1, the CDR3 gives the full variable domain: KAGVTQTPRYLIKTRGQQVTLSCSPISGHRSVSWYQQTPGQGLQFLFEYFSETQRNKGNFPGRFSGRQFSNSRSEMNVSTLELGDSALYLCASSRGQGAIDEQFFGPGTRLTVL.